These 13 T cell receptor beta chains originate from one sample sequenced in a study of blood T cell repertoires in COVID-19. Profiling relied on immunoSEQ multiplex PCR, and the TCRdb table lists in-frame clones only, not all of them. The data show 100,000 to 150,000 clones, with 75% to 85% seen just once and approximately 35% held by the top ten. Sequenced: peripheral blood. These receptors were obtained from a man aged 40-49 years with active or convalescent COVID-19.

CDR3 nucleotide sequence: TGTGCCAGCAGTTTCGGGACACCCAACACTGAAGCTTTCTTT. It is translated as CASSFGTPNTEAFF. This sequence joins TRBV27 and TRBJ1-1; possibly TRBD1 for D (6 bases). Germline lookup yields CDR1 MNHEY and CDR2 SMNVEV (reference sequence). The length of the CDR3 is 14 residues. V lost 3 bases and J lost 2, with 10 bases in between.

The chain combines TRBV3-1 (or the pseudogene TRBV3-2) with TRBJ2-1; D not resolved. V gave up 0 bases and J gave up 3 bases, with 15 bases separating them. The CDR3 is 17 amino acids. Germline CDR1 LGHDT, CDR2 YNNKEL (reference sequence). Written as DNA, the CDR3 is TGTGCCAGCAGCCAAGAAAGTGGCGGAGCTCACTACAATGAGCAGTTCTTC. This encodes CASSQESGGAHYNEQFF.

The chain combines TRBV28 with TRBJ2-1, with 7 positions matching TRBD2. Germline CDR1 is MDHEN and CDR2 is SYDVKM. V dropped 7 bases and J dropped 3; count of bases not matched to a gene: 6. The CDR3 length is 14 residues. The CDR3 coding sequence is TGTGCCAGCACCCGGACTAGTCTCTACAATGAGCAGTTCTTC. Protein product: CASTRTSLYNEQFF.

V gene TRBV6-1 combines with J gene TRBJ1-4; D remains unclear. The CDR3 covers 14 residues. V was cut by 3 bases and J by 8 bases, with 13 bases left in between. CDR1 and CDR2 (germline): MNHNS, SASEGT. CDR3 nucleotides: TGTGCCAGCAGTGATCAAACACAGTACGAAAAACTGTTTTTT. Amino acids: CASSDQTQYEKLFF.

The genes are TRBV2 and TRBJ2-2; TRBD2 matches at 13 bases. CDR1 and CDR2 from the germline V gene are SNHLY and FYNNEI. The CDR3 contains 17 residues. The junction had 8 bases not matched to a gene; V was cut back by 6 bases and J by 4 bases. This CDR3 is CASRRTSGSFSTGELFF. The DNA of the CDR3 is TGTGCCAGCAGGCGGACTAGCGGGAGTTTTAGCACCGGGGAGCTGTTTTTT.

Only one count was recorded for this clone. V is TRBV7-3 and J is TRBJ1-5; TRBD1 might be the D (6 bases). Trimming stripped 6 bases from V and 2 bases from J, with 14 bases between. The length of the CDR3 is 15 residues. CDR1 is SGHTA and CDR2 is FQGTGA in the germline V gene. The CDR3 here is CASSQAGAGNQPQHF. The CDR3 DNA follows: TGTGCCAGCAGTCAAGCGGGGGCGGGCAATCAGCCCCAGCATTTT.

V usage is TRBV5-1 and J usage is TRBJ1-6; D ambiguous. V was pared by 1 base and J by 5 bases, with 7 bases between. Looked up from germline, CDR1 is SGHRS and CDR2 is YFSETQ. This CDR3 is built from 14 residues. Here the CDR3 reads CASSLIPDNSPLHF. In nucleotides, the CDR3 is TGCGCCAGCAGCTTGATACCAGATAATTCACCCCTCCACTTT.

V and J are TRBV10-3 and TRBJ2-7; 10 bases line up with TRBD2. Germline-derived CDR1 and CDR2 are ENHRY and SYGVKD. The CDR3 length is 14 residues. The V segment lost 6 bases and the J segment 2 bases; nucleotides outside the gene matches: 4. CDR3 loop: CAIRGTSAPYEQYF. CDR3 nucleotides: TGTGCCATCAGAGGGACTAGCGCTCCCTACGAGCAGTACTTC.

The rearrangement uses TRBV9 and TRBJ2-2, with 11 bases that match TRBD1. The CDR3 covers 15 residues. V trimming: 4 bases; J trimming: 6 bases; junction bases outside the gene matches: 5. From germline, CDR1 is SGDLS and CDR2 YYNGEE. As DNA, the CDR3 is TGTGCCAGCAGCCCCCGGACAGGGGGCGCCGGGGAGCTGTTTTTT. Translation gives CASSPRTGGAGELFF. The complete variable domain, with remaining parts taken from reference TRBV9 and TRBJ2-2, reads DSGVTQTPKHLITATGQRVTLRCSPRSGDLSVYWYQQSLDQGLQFLIQYYNGEERAKGNILERFSAQQFPDLHSELNLSSLELGDSALYFCASSPRTGGAGELFFGEGSRLTVL.

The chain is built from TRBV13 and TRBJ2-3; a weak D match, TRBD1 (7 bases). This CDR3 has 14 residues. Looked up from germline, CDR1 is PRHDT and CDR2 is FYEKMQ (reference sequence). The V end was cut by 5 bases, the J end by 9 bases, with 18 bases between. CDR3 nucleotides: TGTGCCAGCAGCCCTCGGGGGACAGTGAGGACGCAGTATTTT. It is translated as CASSPRGTVRTQYF.

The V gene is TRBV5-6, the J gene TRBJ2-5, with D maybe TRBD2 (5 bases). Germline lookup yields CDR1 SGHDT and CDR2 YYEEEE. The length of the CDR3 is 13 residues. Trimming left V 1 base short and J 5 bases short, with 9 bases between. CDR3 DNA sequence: TGTGCCAGCAGCTTGCTACGCGGGGAGACCCAGTACTTC. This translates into CASSLLRGETQYF.

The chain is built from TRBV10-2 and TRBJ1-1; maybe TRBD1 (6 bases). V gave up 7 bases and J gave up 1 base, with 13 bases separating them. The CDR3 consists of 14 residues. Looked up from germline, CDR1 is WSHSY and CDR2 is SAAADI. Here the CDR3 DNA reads TGCGCCAGCACAAGACAGGATGGGAACACTGAAGCTTTCTTT. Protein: CASTRQDGNTEAFF.

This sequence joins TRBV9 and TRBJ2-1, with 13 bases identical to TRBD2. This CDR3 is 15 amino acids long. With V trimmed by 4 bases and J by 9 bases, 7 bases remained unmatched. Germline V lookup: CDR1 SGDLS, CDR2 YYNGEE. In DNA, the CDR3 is TGTGCCAGCAGCACCAGGACTAGCGGGGGAGGTGAGCAGTTCTTC. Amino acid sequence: CASSTRTSGGGEQFF.